This paragraph reports one T cell receptor beta chain. The sample comes from a study of blood T cell repertoires in COVID-19. Looked up from germline, CDR1 is LNHDA and CDR2 is SQIVND (reference sequence). V shed 5 bases and J 0 bases; nucleotides not matched to a gene: 9. This CDR3 spans 17 amino acids. How the authors handled the data: Reference gene primers were amplified, and this amplification served to estimate nucleated cell counts. The table came from immunoSEQ multiplex PCR; TCRdb's copy has only in-frame clones and leaves some out. The D gene and trimming were derived from the DNA, and the V and J assignments and clone size from that table. The sample has 200,000 to 250,000 clones, about 89% seen once.

This sequence was found in a man aged 60 to 75 who had recovered from COVID-19. The chain uses TRBV19 and TRBJ1-2, with 10 bases identical to TRBD1. Input material: peripheral blood. CDR3 in amino acids: CASSPPDRGVTNYGYTF. As DNA, the CDR3 is TGTGCCAGTAGTCCGCCGGACAGGGGGGTTACTAACTATGGCTACACCTTC.